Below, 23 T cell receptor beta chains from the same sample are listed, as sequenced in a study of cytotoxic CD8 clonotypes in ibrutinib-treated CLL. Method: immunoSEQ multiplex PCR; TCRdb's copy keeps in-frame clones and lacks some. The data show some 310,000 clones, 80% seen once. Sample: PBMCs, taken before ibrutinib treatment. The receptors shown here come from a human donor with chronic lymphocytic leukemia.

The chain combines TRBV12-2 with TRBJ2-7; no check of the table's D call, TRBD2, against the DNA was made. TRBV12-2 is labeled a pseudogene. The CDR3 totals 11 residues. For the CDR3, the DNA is TGTGAGCGGGACCGACTTTACGAGCAGTACTTC. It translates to CERDRLYEQYF.

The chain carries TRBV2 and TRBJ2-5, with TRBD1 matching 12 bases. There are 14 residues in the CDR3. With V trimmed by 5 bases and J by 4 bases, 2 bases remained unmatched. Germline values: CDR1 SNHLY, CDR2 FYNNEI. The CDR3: CASSWDRGRETQYF. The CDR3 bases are TGTGCCAGCAGTTGGGACAGGGGGCGAGAGACCCAGTACTTC.

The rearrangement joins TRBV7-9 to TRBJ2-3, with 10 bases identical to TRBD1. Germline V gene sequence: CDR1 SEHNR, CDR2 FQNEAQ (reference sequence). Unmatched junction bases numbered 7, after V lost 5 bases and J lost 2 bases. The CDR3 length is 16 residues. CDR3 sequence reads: CASSGRQGAFTDTQYF. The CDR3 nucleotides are TGTGCCAGCAGCGGACGACAGGGGGCCTTCACAGATACGCAGTATTTT.

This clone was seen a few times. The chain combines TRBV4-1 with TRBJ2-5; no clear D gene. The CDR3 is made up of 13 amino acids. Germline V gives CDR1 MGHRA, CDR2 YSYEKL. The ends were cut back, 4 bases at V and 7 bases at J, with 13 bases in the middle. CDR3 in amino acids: CASSRDGSATQYF. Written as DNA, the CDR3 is TGCGCCAGCAGCCGAGACGGGTCGGCGACCCAGTACTTC.

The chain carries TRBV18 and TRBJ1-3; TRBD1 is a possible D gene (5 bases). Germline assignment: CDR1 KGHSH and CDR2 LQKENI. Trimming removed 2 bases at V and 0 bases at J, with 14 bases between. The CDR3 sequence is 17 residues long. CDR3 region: CASSPTFQGVSGNTIYF. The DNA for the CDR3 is TGTGCCAGCTCACCAACCTTCCAGGGCGTCTCTGGAAACACCATATATTTT.

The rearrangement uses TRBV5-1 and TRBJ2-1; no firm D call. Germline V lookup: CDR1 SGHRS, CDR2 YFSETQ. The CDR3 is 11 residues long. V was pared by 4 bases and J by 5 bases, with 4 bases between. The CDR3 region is CASSRDNEQFF. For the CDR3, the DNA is TGCGCCAGCAGCCGGGACAATGAGCAGTTCTTC.

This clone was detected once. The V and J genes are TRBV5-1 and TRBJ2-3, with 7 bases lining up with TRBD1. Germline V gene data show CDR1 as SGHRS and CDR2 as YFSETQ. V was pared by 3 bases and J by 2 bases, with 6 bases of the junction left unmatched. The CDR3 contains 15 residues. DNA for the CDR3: TGCGCCAGCAGCTGGGCCGGGACAGCCACAGATACGCAGTATTTT. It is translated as CASSWAGTATDTQYF.

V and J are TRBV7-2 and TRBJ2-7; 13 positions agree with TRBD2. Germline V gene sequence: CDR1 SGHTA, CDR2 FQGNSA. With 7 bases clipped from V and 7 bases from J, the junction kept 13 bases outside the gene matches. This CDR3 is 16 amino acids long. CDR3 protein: CASTDDPGLAGKEQYF. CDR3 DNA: TGTGCCAGCACCGATGACCCGGGACTAGCGGGAAAAGAGCAGTACTTC. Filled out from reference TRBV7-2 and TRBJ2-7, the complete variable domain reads GAGVSQSPSNKVTEKGKDVELRCDPISGHTALYWYRQSLGQGLEFLIYFQGNSAPDKSGLPSDRFSAERTGGSVSTLTIQRTQQEDSAVYLCASTDDPGLAGKEQYFGPGTRLTVT.

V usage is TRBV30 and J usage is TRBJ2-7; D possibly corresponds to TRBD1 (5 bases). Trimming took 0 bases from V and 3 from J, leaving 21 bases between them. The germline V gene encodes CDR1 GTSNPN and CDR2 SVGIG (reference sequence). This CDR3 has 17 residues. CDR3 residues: CAWSVRWGARGLYEQYF. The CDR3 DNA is TGTGCCTGGAGTGTACGATGGGGCGCGAGAGGTCTCTACGAGCAGTACTTC.

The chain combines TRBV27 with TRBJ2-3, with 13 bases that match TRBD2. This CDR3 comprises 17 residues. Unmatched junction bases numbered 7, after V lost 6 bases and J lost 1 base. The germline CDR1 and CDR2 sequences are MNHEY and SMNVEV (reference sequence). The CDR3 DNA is TGTGCCAGCAGGTCCGGACTAGCGGGAGTTCGCACAGATACGCAGTATTTT. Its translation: CASRSGLAGVRTDTQYF.

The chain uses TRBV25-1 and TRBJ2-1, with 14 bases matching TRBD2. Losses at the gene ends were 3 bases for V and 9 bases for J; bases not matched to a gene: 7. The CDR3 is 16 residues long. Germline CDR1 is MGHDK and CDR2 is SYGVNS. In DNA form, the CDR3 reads TGTGCCAGCAGTGATCCGGGACTAGCGGGAGCTGGTGAGCAGTTCTTC. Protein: CASSDPGLAGAGEQFF.

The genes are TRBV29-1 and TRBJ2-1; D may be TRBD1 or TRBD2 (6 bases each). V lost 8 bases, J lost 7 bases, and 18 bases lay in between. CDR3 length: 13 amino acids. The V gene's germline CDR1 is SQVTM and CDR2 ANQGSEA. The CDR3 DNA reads TGCAGCTGCGGGGCAGGGGCGGCGAATGAGCAGTTCTTC. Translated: CSCGAGAANEQFF.

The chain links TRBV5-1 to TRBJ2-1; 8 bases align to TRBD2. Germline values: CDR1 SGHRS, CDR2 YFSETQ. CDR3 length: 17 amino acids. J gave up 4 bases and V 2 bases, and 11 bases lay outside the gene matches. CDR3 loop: CASSFPISTGGYNEQFF. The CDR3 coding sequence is TGCGCCAGCAGCTTTCCCATTTCGACGGGAGGGTACAATGAGCAGTTCTTC. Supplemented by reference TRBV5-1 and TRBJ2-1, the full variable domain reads KAGVTQTPRYLIKTRGQQVTLSCSPISGHRSVSWYQQTPGQGLQFLFEYFSETQRNKGNFPGRFSGRQFSNSRSEMNVSTLELGDSALYLCASSFPISTGGYNEQFFGPGTRLTVL.

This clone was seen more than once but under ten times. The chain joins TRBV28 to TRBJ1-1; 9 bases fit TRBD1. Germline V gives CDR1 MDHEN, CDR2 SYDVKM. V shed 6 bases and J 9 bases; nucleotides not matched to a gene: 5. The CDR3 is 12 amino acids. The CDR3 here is CASRQGARKAFF. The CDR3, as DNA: TGTGCCAGCAGACAGGGGGCGCGGAAAGCTTTCTTT.

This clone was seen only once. The CDR3 sequence: CASSQTSEEFNEQFF. For the CDR3, the DNA is TGCGCCAGCAGCCAGACTAGCGAAGAGTTTAATGAGCAGTTCTTC. V and J are TRBV4-3 and TRBJ2-1; TRBD2 matches at 8 bases. Germline V gives CDR1 LGHNA, CDR2 YSLEER. V lost 3 bases to trimming and J lost 7 bases; unmatched junction nucleotides: 8. The CDR3 has 15 amino acids.

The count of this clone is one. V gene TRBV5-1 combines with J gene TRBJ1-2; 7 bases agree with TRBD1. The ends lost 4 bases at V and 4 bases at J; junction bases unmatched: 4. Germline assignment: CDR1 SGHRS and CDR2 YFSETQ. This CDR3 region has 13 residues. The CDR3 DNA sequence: TGCGCCAGCAGCCTCCGGACAGGCTATGGCTACACCTTC. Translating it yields CASSLRTGYGYTF.

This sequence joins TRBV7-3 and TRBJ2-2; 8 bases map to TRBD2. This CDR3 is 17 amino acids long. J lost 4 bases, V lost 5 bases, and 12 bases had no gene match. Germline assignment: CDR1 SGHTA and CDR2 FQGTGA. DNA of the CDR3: TGTGCCAGCAGCCATAAAATGGTTAGCGGGGCCACCGGGGAGCTGTTTTTT. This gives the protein CASSHKMVSGATGELFF.

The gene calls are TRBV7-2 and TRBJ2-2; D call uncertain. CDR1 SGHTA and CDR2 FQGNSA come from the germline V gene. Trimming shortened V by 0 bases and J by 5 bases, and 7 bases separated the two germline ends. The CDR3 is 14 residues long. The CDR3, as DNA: TGTGCCAGCAGCTTAGCTCGGTTAACCGGGGAGCTGTTTTTT. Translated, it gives CASSLARLTGELFF.

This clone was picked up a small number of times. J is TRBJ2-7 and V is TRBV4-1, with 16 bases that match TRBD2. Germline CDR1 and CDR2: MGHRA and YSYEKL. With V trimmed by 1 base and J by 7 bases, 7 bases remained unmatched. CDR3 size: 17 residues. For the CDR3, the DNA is TGCGCCAGCAGCCAAGGGCCGGGACTAGCGGGAGGGCGGGAGCAGTACTTC. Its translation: CASSQGPGLAGGREQYF.

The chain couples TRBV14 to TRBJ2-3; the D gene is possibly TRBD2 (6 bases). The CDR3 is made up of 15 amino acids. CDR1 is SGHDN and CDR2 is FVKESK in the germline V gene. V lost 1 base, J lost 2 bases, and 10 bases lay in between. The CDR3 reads CASSQGGRHTDTQYF. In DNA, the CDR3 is TGTGCCAGCAGCCAAGGAGGGAGGCACACAGATACGCAGTATTTT.

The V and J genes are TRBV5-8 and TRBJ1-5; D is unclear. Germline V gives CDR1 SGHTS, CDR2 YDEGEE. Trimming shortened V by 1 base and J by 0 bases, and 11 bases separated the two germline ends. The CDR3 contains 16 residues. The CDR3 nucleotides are TGTGCCAGCAGCTTGTTGCCCTCCCGTAGCAATCAGCCCCAGCATTTT. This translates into CASSLLPSRSNQPQHF.

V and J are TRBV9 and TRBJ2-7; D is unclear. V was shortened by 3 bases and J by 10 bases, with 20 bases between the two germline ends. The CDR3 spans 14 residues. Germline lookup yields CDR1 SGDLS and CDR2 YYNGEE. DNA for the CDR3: TGTGCCAGCAGCGCCTTGGATGCCCCAGTAGAACAGTACTTC. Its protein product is CASSALDAPVEQYF.

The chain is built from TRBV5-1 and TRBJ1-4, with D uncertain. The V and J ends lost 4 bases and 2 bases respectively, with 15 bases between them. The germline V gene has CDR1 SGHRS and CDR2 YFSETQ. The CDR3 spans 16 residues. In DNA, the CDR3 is TGCGCCAGCAGCACCTCTGCCATGGGCACTAATGAAAAACTGTTTTTT. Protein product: CASSTSAMGTNEKLFF.